Listed here are 21 T cell receptor beta chains from one sample, sequenced in a study of identical twins. TCRdb recomputed calls from the 5' RACE reads with MiXCR, one row per CDR3 protein. This sample has around 100,000 distinct CDR3 sequences, with about 6.1% found just once. The sample taken for sequencing was memory T cells sorted from blood. Receptor source: a woman between 50 and 59 years old in good health.

This clonotype was seen at least ten times. The V gene is TRBV7-8, the J gene TRBJ2-3; D gene unclear. The CDR3 has 16 residues. Germline CDR1 and CDR2: SGHVS and FQNEAQ. Trimming took off 5 bases at V and 6 bases at J, with 21 bases between the two ends. CDR3 in amino acids: CASSRGELGFSDTQYF. The CDR3 bases are TGTGCCAGCAGCCGAGGCGAGTTAGGTTTCAGTGATACGCAGTATTTT.

The chain has TRBV15 and TRBJ2-5; 12 positions agree with TRBD2. V shed 1 base and J 5 bases; nucleotides not matched to a gene: 2. CDR1 is LNHNV, CDR2 YYDKDF, per germline (reference sequence). The CDR3 is 15 residues long. CDR3 DNA sequence: TGTGCCACCAGCAGAGGACTAGCGGGAGACGAGACCCAGTACTTC. This gives the protein CATSRGLAGDETQYF.

In this sample, this clonotype turned up many times. The DNA of the CDR3 is TGTGCCAGTAGTACTCCAGGACAGCCCGATGAGCAGTTCTTC. It encodes CASSTPGQPDEQFF. The chain combines TRBV19 with TRBJ2-1; tentative D call: TRBD1 (6 bases). The CDR3 is made up of 14 amino acids. V was clipped by 4 bases and J by 8 bases, with 15 bases between them. Germline V gene data show CDR1 as LNHDA and CDR2 as SQIVND (reference sequence).

This clonotype was found many times. The chain is built from TRBV5-1 and TRBJ2-1; 9 bases agree with TRBD2. The V gene end was trimmed by 0 bases and the J gene end by 7 bases; junction bases not matched to a gene: 5. This CDR3 has 15 amino acids. Germline V gene lookup returns CDR1 SGHRS and CDR2 YFSETQ. DNA of the CDR3: TGCGCCAGCAGCTTGGAAGGTAGCGGGAGAAATGAGCAGTTCTTC. Translating it yields CASSLEGSGRNEQFF. Full variable domain (missing parts from reference TRBV5-1 and TRBJ2-1): KAGVTQTPRYLIKTRGQQVTLSCSPISGHRSVSWYQQTPGQGLQFLFEYFSETQRNKGNFPGRFSGRQFSNSRSEMNVSTLELGDSALYLCASSLEGSGRNEQFFGPGTRLTVL.

With respect to this clonotype: The junction departs from germline at one end; a sequencing error may be responsible. V gene TRBV11-2 combines with J gene TRBJ2-3; weak D call: TRBD2 (6 bases). The V gene's germline CDR1 is SGHAT and CDR2 FQNNGV. CDR3 size: 14 residues. CDR3 in amino acids: CASSLSTGADTLYF. In DNA form, the CDR3 reads TGTGCCAGCAGCTTAAGTACGGGAGCAGATACGCTGTATTTT. Based on the CDR3 plus reference TRBV11-2 and TRBJ2-3, the full variable domain is EAGVAQSPRYKIIEKRQSVAFWCNPISGHATLYWYQQILGQGPKLLIQFQNNGVVDDSQLPKDRFSAERLKGVDSTLKIQPAKLEDSAVYLCASSLSTGADTLYFGPGTRLTVL.

Ten or more counts support this clonotype. The chain uses TRBV5-1 and TRBJ2-1; 14 bases line up with TRBD2. CDR1 is SGHRS, CDR2 YFSETQ, per germline. After removal of 0 bases from V and 2 bases from J, the junction contained 10 bases not matched to a gene. The CDR3 runs to 20 residues. The CDR3: CASSLGGGTSGRLTYNEQFF. CDR3 nucleotides: TGCGCCAGCAGCTTGGGAGGGGGGACTAGCGGGAGATTAACCTACAATGAGCAGTTCTTC. Complete variable domain (other parts from reference TRBV5-1 and TRBJ2-1): KAGVTQTPRYLIKTRGQQVTLSCSPISGHRSVSWYQQTPGQGLQFLFEYFSETQRNKGNFPGRFSGRQFSNSRSEMNVSTLELGDSALYLCASSLGGGTSGRLTYNEQFFGPGTRLTVL.

This clonotype was seen many times. The V gene is TRBV7-9, the J gene TRBJ2-1, with TRBD2 matching over 14 bases. Germline loops: CDR1 SEHNR, CDR2 FQNEAQ (reference sequence). This CDR3 region has 15 residues. Trimming removed 7 bases from V and 9 bases from J; junction bases left unmatched: 8. Written as DNA, the CDR3 is TGTGCCAGCATCTCAGGGACTAGCGGGAGCATTGAGCAGTTCTTC. This translates into CASISGTSGSIEQFF.

This clonotype showed up many times. The chain uses TRBV29-1 and TRBJ1-1, with 11 bases that match TRBD1. V gave up 6 bases and J gave up 4 bases; unmatched junction bases: 4. Looked up from germline, CDR1 is SQVTM and CDR2 is ANQGSEA. The CDR3 length is 13 residues. CDR3 sequence reads: CSVGTGGSTEAFF. CDR3 coding DNA: TGCAGCGTGGGGACAGGGGGAAGCACTGAAGCTTTCTTT.

The chain combines TRBV2 with TRBJ2-5, with D unresolved. Germline assignment: CDR1 SNHLY and CDR2 FYNNEI. V was pared by 1 base and J by 2 bases, with 11 bases between. The length of the CDR3 is 15 residues. The CDR3 protein is CASSEGAATQETQYF. CDR3 sequence (DNA): TGTGCCAGCAGTGAAGGGGCAGCTACACAAGAGACCCAGTACTTC.

This chain links TRBV24-1 with TRBJ2-5; D is unresolved. V was clipped by 4 bases and J by 3 bases, with 17 bases between them. The CDR3 consists of 16 residues. Germline assignment: CDR1 KGHDR and CDR2 SFDVKD. The CDR3: CATSDRTAAMKETQYF. DNA of the CDR3: TGTGCCACCAGTGACCGGACGGCAGCGATGAAAGAGACCCAGTACTTC.

This clonotype was counted ten times or more. V is TRBV10-3 and J is TRBJ2-5, with 7 bases identical to TRBD2. CDR1 ENHRY and CDR2 SYGVKD come from the germline V gene. CDR3 length equals 14 residues. J lost 2 bases, V lost 4 bases, and 4 bases had no gene match. The CDR3 sequence is CAISAGTKQETQYF. The CDR3 DNA follows: TGTGCCATCAGTGCCGGGACTAAACAAGAGACCCAGTACTTC.

The chain is built from TRBV5-6 and TRBJ2-7; 8 bases map to TRBD2. Germline trimming cut 2 bases from V and 3 bases from J; bases unmatched to any gene: 4. The CDR3 extends over 14 amino acids. CDR1 is SGHDT and CDR2 is YYEEEE in the germline V gene. CDR3 nucleotides: TGTGCCAGCAGCTTTAGCGGGATCAACTACGAGCAGTACTTC. Its translation is CASSFSGINYEQYF. The whole variable domain, remainder taken from reference TRBV5-6 and TRBJ2-7, is DAGVTQSPTHLIKTRGQQVTLRCSPKSGHDTVSWYQQALGQGPQFIFQYYEEEERQRGNFPDRFSGHQFPNYSSELNVNALLLGDSALYLCASSFSGINYEQYFGPGTRLTVT.

This clonotype was seen repeatedly, ten times or more. The chain has TRBV5-4 and TRBJ2-7; 10 bases align to TRBD2. This CDR3 has 16 residues. Germline V gene lookup returns CDR1 SGHNT and CDR2 YYREEE (reference sequence). Trimming cost V 0 bases and J 0 bases; bases outside gene matches: 3. The CDR3 is CASSLVLAGNSYEQYF. CDR3 in DNA: TGTGCCAGCAGCTTGGTACTAGCGGGAAACTCCTACGAGCAGTACTTC.

There are many counts of this clonotype. The chain recombines TRBV6-5 with TRBJ2-1, with TRBD2 identical over 8 bases. CDR1 is MNHEY, CDR2 SVGAGI, per germline. V shed 10 bases, J shed 7 bases, and the junction held 9 bases outside the gene matches. The CDR3 is made up of 13 amino acids. For the CDR3, the DNA is TGTGCCACCTTAGCGGGGAGGGGGAATGAGCAGTTCTTC. Translating gives CATLAGRGNEQFF.

This clonotype was seen a few times. The chain carries TRBV29-1 and TRBJ2-5; 10 bases fit TRBD2. This CDR3 region has 16 residues. Germline V gives CDR1 SQVTM, CDR2 ANQGSEA. Losses at the gene ends were 4 bases for V and 1 base for J; bases not matched to a gene: 9. The CDR3 bases are TGCAGCGTTGGGGCCCCAAGCGGGAGGGCCCAAGAGACCCAGTACTTC. This codes for CSVGAPSGRAQETQYF.

This clonotype came up a few times. The V gene is TRBV6-5, the J gene TRBJ2-4, with D unresolved. V lost 6 bases and J 3 bases, leaving 18 bases between the germline ends. This CDR3 spans 16 amino acids. Germline CDR1 MNHEY, CDR2 SVGAGI. DNA of the CDR3: TGTGCCAGCAGACCTAGAGACCACCAAAACAAAAACATTCAGTACTTC. It is translated as CASRPRDHQNKNIQYF.

Ten or more counts support this clonotype. The rearrangement joins TRBV29-1 to TRBJ1-2; a possible D gene is TRBD1 (5 bases). CDR1 SQVTM and CDR2 ANQGSEA come from the germline V gene. This CDR3 is 18 amino acids long. Trimming pared 4 bases from V and 1 base from J, leaving 25 bases between. The CDR3 region is CSVVGGGTTKRNNYGYTF. Here the CDR3 DNA reads TGCAGCGTTGTGGGGGGAGGGACCACGAAGAGAAATAACTATGGCTACACCTTC.

This clonotype was observed many times. The V and J genes are TRBV5-5 and TRBJ2-7; 8 bases map to TRBD2. J gave up 4 bases and V 5 bases, and 8 bases lay outside the gene matches. Germline V gives CDR1 SGHKS, CDR2 YYEKEE (reference sequence). The CDR3 runs to 14 residues. The CDR3 region is CASRGAGESYEQYF. Here the CDR3 DNA reads TGTGCCAGCAGGGGAGCGGGAGAGAGTTACGAGCAGTACTTC.

The genes are TRBV15 and TRBJ1-1; TRBD1 matches 12 bases. The CDR3 runs to 14 residues. V lost 8 bases to trimming and J lost 7 bases; unmatched junction nucleotides: 8. Looked up from germline, CDR1 is LNHNV and CDR2 is YYDKDF (reference sequence). The CDR3 nucleotides read TGTGCCACCCGGACGGGACAGGGGGCTGATGAAGCTTTCTTT. Protein product: CATRTGQGADEAFF.

This clonotype was seen only a few times. The chain joins TRBV29-1 to TRBJ2-3; D is perhaps TRBD2 (6 bases). CDR3 length equals 15 residues. V was trimmed by 7 bases and J by 0 bases, leaving 17 bases between them. Germline CDR1 SQVTM, CDR2 ANQGSEA. The chain's CDR3 is CSGVGTPSSTDTQYF. The CDR3 bases are TGCAGCGGGGTCGGGACTCCCAGTAGCACAGATACGCAGTATTTT.

This clonotype was recorded many times. V gene TRBV2 combines with J gene TRBJ2-1; D not certain. The CDR3 extends over 13 amino acids. Deletions cut 4 bases from V and 8 bases from J, with 12 bases between. CDR1 SNHLY and CDR2 FYNNEI come from the germline V gene. This CDR3 reads CASSGQVGDEQFF. Written as DNA, the CDR3 is TGTGCCAGCAGTGGACAAGTGGGCGATGAGCAGTTCTTC.